This TCR beta chain stems from a study of cytomegalovirus exposure and HLA in healthy donors. In the study overall: There were roughly 120 million unique TCR beta sequences, drawn from some 180 million T cells, in an earlier analysis.

PCR involved 60 Vbeta and 13 Jbeta primers. In the original analysis: In a later analysis, approximately 73 million unique TCR beta chains included roughly 11 million shared by two or more donors. Produced via immunoSEQ multiplex PCR; TCRdb's table is partial and in-frame only. The V and J calls and clone size are taken from that table; D and trimming were inferred from the DNA. In the table there are tens of thousands of clones, roughly 85% of which are singletons. The clonotype originates from a female donor in good health and CMV-seronegative. Sequenced sample: PBMCs.

The CDR3 DNA sequence: TGTGCCAGCAATGAGCCAGGGAAGGGTTATGGCTACACCTTC. Encoded protein: CASNEPGKGYGYTF. The gene calls are TRBV28 and TRBJ1-2; D possibly corresponds to TRBD1 (5 bases). CDR1 is MDHEN and CDR2 is SYDVKM in the germline V gene. This CDR3 contains 14 residues. V lost 7 bases and J 5 bases, leaving 17 bases between the germline ends.